This TCR beta chain was obtained from a study of PD-1 blockade in classical Hodgkin lymphoma (dated by TCRdb to about 2020). About the study as a whole: Nivolumab dosing was 3 mg/kg intravenously every 2 weeks, continuing until either disease progression or unacceptable toxicity. A peripheral blood immune signature of response to PD-1 blockade in classical Hodgkin lymphoma was defined using TCR beta sequencing and CyTOF. Findings and caveats that apply to the study as a whole: Lower diversity was observed in patients in whom nivolumab was started less than 1 year after ASCT, and these patients were excluded from later analyses so that confounding by immune reconstitution would be avoided. The study was limited to a single clinical trial cohort, and causes of repertoire differences, possibly disease activity or prior therapy, remained undefined. Trial patients achieving complete response had baseline diversity similar to newly diagnosed patients, whereas partial responders and progressors had significantly lower diversity. By C4D1, a significant rise was seen in CD4+ TCR diversity but not in CD8+ TCR diversity (p=0.0027 vs p=0.16), and the rise was most apparent among complete responders (p=0.02). Baseline TCR diversity was reported to be lower in newly diagnosed patients than in healthy donors, and even lower in relapsed/refractory patients.

The time point tag for this specimen amounts to: cycle 1 day 1 (C1D1), immediately before nivolumab initiation. Relapse after autologous stem cell transplantation had occurred in all trial patients, and cohorts A, B and C were distinguished by prior brentuximab vedotin exposure. The trial cohort included fewer than 65 patients with relapsed/refractory classical Hodgkin lymphoma, and each patient had a best overall response of complete response, partial response or progressive disease. In the multi-cohort phase II CheckMate 205 trial, trial patients received single-agent nivolumab. Best overall response was determined by an independent review committee according to the 2007 International Working Group response criteria. Trial PBMCs were collected immediately before nivolumab initiation (C1D1) and during therapy at cycle 2 day 1 and cycle 4 day 1. After peripheral blood was drawn into 8 mL Vacutainer Cell Preparation Tubes, PBMCs were isolated by centrifugation and then cryopreserved.

The Qiagen DNeasy kit was used to extract genomic DNA from unsorted PBMCs and from the negatively selected CD4+ and CD8+ fractions. Using primers that anneal to V and J segments, immunoSEQ multiplex PCR amplified the TCR beta CDR3 regions. A synthetic immune receptor repertoire was used to minimize amplification bias, and any residual bias was removed computationally once sequencing was done. On the study's bioinformatics: Custom Python scripts were used to quantify repertoire diversity as the Shannon entropy index. Unsorted, CD4+ and CD8+ repertoires were analyzed separately, except for combined analyses in which CD4+ and CD8+ sequences were merged in silico. A clone was considered expanded if an increase in frequency of at least 2-fold after treatment relative to C1D1 was found, and a pseudocount of 0.5 was applied to clones undetected at baseline. Clones with 0 or 1 copy at C1D1 were classified as singleton clones, and clones with 2 or more copies were classified as non-singleton clones. Clones expanded in unsorted samples were annotated as CD4+, CD8+ or unknown by matching protein sequences in sorted samples from the same patient. Wilcoxon tests on paired samples were used to test diversity changes from C1D1 to C4D1. The clones in this table, taken by TCRdb from immuneACCESS, are in-frame only. Not every clone is retained; where verified, under half of the shortfall comes from an unresolved V gene, and the cause of the rest is unknown. V and J calls plus clone size are reproduced from that table; the DNA served to infer D and trimming. The sample data list over 35,000 clones, and approximately 80% of these were observed just once. The top ten clonotypes cover about 10% of the sample.

Measured from the cysteine to the phenylalanine, the CDR3 is 15 residues long. The kept DNA is CDR3 alone, 45 bases in frame from the first base. Between the V and J ends, shortened by 5 bases and 1 base respectively, the junction contains 15 bases. The germline V gene yields SGHTA for CDR1 and FQGTGA for CDR2. This clone was detected once. Which antigen it targets is not known. No much larger clone exists at a distance of one base, and base qualities are not known. This sequence originates from a human donor with classical Hodgkin lymphoma. The sample in question was peripheral blood mononuclear cells (PBMCs), obtained at baseline. This sequence uses TRBV7-3 and TRBJ2-7, with the D gene too uncertain to name. The CDR3 protein sequence reads: CASSALRSSSYEQYF. The DNA sequence follows: TGTGCCAGCAGCGCCCTCCGTAGCTCATCCTACGAGCAGTACTTC.